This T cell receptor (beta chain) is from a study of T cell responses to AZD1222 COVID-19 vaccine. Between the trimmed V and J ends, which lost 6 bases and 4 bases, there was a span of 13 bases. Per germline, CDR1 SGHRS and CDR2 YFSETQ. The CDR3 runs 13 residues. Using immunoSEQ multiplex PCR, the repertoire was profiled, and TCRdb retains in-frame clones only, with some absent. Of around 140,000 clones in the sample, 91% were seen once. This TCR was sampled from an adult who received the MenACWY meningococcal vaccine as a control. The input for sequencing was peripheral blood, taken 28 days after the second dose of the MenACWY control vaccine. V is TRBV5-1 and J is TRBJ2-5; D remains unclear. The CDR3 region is CASTLQMGETQYF. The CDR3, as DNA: TGCGCCAGCACCCTCCAGATGGGAGAGACCCAGTACTTC. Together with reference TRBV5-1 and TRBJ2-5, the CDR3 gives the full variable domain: KAGVTQTPRYLIKTRGQQVTLSCSPISGHRSVSWYQQTPGQGLQFLFEYFSETQRNKGNFPGRFSGRQFSNSRSEMNVSTLELGDSALYLCASTLQMGETQYFGPGTRLLVL.